This entry concerns a single T cell receptor beta chain. The repertoire was sequenced with immunoSEQ multiplex PCR; TCRdb's copy has only in-frame clones and lacks some. The sample has roughly 86,000 clones; 70% to 90% are singletons. The length of the CDR3 is 19 residues. Trimming removed 4 bases at V and 0 bases at J, with 22 bases between. CDR1 is SGHVS and CDR2 is FNYEAQ in the germline V gene. This entry comes from a study of radiation and T cells in renal cell carcinoma. Indicated time point: blood 4 weeks post-SBRT, at nephrectomy. Noted treatment: 15 Gy SBRT to primary tumor, nephrectomy 4 weeks later. Nephrectomy followed 15 Gy stereotactic body radiation by 4 weeks.

The receptor was isolated from a man aged 45-60 years with renal cell carcinoma. The chain employs TRBV7-6 and TRBJ2-1; D gene unclear. Material: blood, obtained from a patient whose treatment included radiotherapy and nephrectomy. CDR3 loop: CASSSNHPALRSSYNEQFF. CDR3 bases: TGTGCCAGCAGCTCAAACCACCCAGCGCTCAGGAGCTCCTACAATGAGCAGTTCTTC.